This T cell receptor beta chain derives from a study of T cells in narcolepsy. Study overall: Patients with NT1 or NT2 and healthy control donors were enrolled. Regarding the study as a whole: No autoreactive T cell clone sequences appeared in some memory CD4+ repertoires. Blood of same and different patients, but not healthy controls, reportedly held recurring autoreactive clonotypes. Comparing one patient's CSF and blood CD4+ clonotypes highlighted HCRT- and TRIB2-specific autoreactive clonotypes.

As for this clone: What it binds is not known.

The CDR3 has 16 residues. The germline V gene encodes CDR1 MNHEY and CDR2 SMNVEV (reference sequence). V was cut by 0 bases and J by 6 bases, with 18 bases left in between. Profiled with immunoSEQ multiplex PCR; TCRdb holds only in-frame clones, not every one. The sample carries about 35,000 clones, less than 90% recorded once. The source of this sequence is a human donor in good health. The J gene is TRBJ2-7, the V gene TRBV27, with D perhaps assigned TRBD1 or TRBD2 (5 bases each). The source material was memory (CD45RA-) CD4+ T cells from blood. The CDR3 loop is CASSLSPGPTPAEQYF. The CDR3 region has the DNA TGTGCCAGCAGTTTATCACCGGGACCCACCCCAGCCGAGCAGTACTTC.